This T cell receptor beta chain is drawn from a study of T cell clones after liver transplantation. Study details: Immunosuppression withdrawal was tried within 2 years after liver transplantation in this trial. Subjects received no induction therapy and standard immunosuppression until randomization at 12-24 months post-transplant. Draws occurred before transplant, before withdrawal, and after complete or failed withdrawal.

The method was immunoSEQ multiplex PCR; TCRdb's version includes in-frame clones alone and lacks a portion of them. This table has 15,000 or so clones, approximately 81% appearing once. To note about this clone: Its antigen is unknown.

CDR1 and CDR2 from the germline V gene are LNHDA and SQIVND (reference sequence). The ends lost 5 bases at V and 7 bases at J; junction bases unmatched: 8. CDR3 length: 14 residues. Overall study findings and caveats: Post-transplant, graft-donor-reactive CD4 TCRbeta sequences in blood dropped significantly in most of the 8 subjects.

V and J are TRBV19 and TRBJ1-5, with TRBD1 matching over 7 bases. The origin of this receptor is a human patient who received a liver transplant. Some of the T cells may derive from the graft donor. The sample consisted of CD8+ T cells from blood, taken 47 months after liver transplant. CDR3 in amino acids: CASSVGTVGQPQHF. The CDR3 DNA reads TGTGCCAGTAGTGTTGGGACAGTAGGGCAGCCCCAGCATTTT.